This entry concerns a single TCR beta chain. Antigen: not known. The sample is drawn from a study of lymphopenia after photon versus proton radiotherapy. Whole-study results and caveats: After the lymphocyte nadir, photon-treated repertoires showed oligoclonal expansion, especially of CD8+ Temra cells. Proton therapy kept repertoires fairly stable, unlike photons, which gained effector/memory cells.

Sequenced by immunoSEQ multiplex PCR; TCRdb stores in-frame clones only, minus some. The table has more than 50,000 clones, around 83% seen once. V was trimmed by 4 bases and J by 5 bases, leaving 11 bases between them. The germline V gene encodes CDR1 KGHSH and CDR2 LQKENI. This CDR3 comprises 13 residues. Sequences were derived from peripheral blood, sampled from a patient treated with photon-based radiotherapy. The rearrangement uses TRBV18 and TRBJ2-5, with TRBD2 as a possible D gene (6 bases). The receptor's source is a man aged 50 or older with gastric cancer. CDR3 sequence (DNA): TGTGCCAGCTCACGGAGGGGTTGGGAGACCCAGTACTTC. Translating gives CASSRRGWETQYF.